These 22 T cell receptor beta chains were sequenced from one sample in a study of blood T cell repertoires in COVID-19. Clones were sequenced by immunoSEQ multiplex PCR, and TCRdb holds only the in-frame ones, with some missing. The sample has more than 95,000 clones; 82% are singletons. The sample consisted of peripheral blood. The receptor source for this set is a man aged 55 to 70 with acute or convalescent COVID-19.

This rearrangement joins TRBV12-5 to TRBJ1-5; D may be TRBD1 (6 bases). The CDR3 spans 15 residues. V lost 5 bases, J lost 3 bases, and 14 bases lay in between. Germline CDR1 reads LGHNT; CDR2 reads FRNRAP. CDR3 loop: CASGTIDRYNQPQHF. As DNA, the CDR3 is TGTGCTAGTGGTACTATTGACAGGTACAATCAGCCCCAGCATTTT. Full variable domain (remainder filled in from reference TRBV12-5 and TRBJ1-5): DARVTQTPRHKVTEMGQEVTMRCQPILGHNTVFWYRQTMMQGLELLAYFRNRAPLDDSGMPKDRFSAEMPDATLATLKIQPSEPRDSAVYFCASGTIDRYNQPQHFGDGTRLSIL.

Here the CDR3 DNA reads TGTGCCAGCAGCGGACGGGGCGGGAGGAGATACGAGCAGTACTTC. The encoded protein is CASSGRGGRRYEQYF. This chain joins TRBV6-2 or TRBV6-3 and TRBJ2-7; 8 bases match TRBD2. This CDR3 has 15 amino acids. Germline V gene lookup returns CDR1 MNHEY and CDR2 SVGEGT. With V trimmed by 6 bases and J by 4 bases, 11 bases remained unmatched.

The table lists this clone with a count of one. This sequence joins TRBV6-5 and TRBJ2-3; maybe TRBD1 (5 bases). There are 14 residues in the CDR3. V lost 6 bases and J 0 bases, leaving 10 bases between the germline ends. Germline V gives CDR1 MNHEY, CDR2 SVGAGI. The CDR3 sequence: CASRLGLSTDTQYF. The DNA of the CDR3 is TGTGCCAGCAGGTTGGGGCTGAGCACAGATACGCAGTATTTT.

V and J are TRBV3-1 (or the pseudogene TRBV3-2) and TRBJ1-2; 8 bases align to TRBD1. CDR1 is LGHDT and CDR2 is YNNKEL in the germline V gene (reference sequence). V trimming: 6 bases; J trimming: 7 bases; junction bases outside the gene matches: 10. This CDR3 contains 14 residues. The CDR3 coding sequence is TGTGCCAGCAGTATGACAGGGGTTGGTGGTGGCTACACCTTC. Its translation is CASSMTGVGGGYTF.

The V and J genes are TRBV10-3 and TRBJ2-3; 7 positions agree with TRBD1. Looked up from germline, CDR1 is ENHRY and CDR2 is SYGVKD. With 1 base clipped from V and 7 bases from J, the junction kept 5 bases outside the gene matches. There are 14 residues in the CDR3. The CDR3 region is CAISEFTGAYTQYF. Written as DNA, the CDR3 is TGTGCCATCAGTGAGTTTACAGGGGCCTATACGCAGTATTTT.

This sequence joins TRBV7-9 and TRBJ2-7, with D perhaps matching TRBD1 (6 bases). V was pared by 4 bases and J by 6 bases, with 16 bases between. The CDR3 extends over 14 amino acids. CDR1 SEHNR and CDR2 FQNEAQ come from the germline V gene (reference sequence). CDR3 in DNA: TGTGCCAGCAGCTATCCAGGGGTGGGGGTCGAGCAGTACTTC. This codes for CASSYPGVGVEQYF.

This clone was seen a few times. The V gene is TRBV5-8, the J gene TRBJ1-5; TRBD1 matches 8 bases. Trimming removed 2 bases from V and 4 bases from J; junction bases left unmatched: 5. Germline V gene data show CDR1 as SGHTS and CDR2 as YDEGEE. The CDR3 runs 15 residues. The CDR3 reads CASSFTTGGNQPQHF. DNA of the CDR3: TGTGCCAGCAGCTTCACTACAGGGGGAAATCAGCCCCAGCATTTT.

For this clone: Other DNA variants within this sample encode the same CDR3. V is TRBV5-4 and J is TRBJ2-2, with 7 bases aligning to TRBD1. The CDR3 is 16 residues long. Per the germline V gene, CDR1 is SGHNT and CDR2 is YYREEE (reference sequence). After removal of 4 bases from V and 3 bases from J, the junction contained 9 bases not matched to a gene. The CDR3 here is CASSGSTGLDTGELFF. DNA for the CDR3: TGTGCCAGCAGCGGATCGACAGGGCTGGACACCGGGGAGCTGTTTTTT.

This sequence joins TRBV19 and TRBJ1-5; D uncertain. Germline lookup yields CDR1 LNHDA and CDR2 SQIVND (reference sequence). The ends were cut back, 2 bases at V and 0 bases at J, with 11 bases in the middle. The CDR3 runs to 16 residues. CDR3 sequence (DNA): TGTGCCAGTAGTATACCCCGTGGAGGTAGCAATCAGCCCCAGCATTTT. It encodes CASSIPRGGSNQPQHF. Full variable domain (outside the CDR3, taken from reference TRBV19 and TRBJ1-5): DGGITQSPKYLFRKEGQNVTLSCEQNLNHDAMYWYRQDPGQGLRLIYYSQIVNDFQKGDIAEGYSVSREKKESFPLTVTSAQKNPTAFYLCASSIPRGGSNQPQHFGDGTRLSIL.

This clone was seen only once. The V and J genes are TRBV19 and TRBJ2-5, with 8 nucleotides matching TRBD2. CDR3 size: 15 residues. Germline V gene sequence: CDR1 LNHDA, CDR2 SQIVND (reference sequence). V shed 4 bases and J 7 bases; nucleotides not matched to a gene: 11. Here the CDR3 reads CASSRSGGPVLTQYF. In nucleotides, the CDR3 is TGTGCCAGTAGTAGAAGCGGGGGTCCCGTTTTGACCCAGTACTTC.

This clone was seen a few times. The chain couples TRBV18 to TRBJ2-7; 12 positions match TRBD2. From germline, CDR1 is KGHSH and CDR2 LQKENI. CDR3 length: 16 residues. With 4 bases clipped from V and 3 bases from J, the junction kept 7 bases outside the gene matches. The CDR3: CASSLVGTSGFYEQYF. CDR3 nucleotides: TGTGCCAGCTCACTCGTAGGGACTAGCGGGTTCTACGAGCAGTACTTC. Full variable domain (rest looked up from reference TRBV18 and TRBJ2-7): NAGVMQNPRHLVRRRGQEARLRCSPMKGHSHVYWYRQLPEEGLKFMVYLQKENIIDESGMPKERFSAEFPKEGPSILRIQQVVRGDSAAYFCASSLVGTSGFYEQYFGPGTRLTVT.

V usage is TRBV5-1 and J usage is TRBJ2-5; 7 nucleotides agree with TRBD1. The CDR3 totals 15 residues. Germline CDR1 SGHRS, CDR2 YFSETQ. J gave up 5 bases and V 4 bases, and 11 bases lay outside the gene matches. CDR3 sequence: CASSKDRPSEETQYF. The CDR3 DNA follows: TGCGCCAGCAGCAAGGACAGGCCCAGTGAGGAGACCCAGTACTTC.

The sample holds one count of this clone. The V and J genes are TRBV25-1 and TRBJ2-7; D might be TRBD2 (6 bases). The V and J ends lost 1 base and 3 bases respectively, with 13 bases between them. The length of the CDR3 is 15 residues. Germline V gene sequence: CDR1 MGHDK, CDR2 SYGVNS. The CDR3 nucleotides are TGTGCCAGCAGTGAATCGGGTGGGGGACTCTACGAGCAGTACTTC. Its translation: CASSESGGGLYEQYF.

V gene TRBV2 combines with J gene TRBJ2-6, with a possible D match to TRBD1 (6 bases). Trimming shortened V by 7 bases and J by 0 bases, and 10 bases separated the two germline ends. CDR3 length: 15 amino acids. Germline loops: CDR1 SNHLY, CDR2 FYNNEI. The CDR3 here is CASNRDASGANVLTF. For the CDR3, the DNA is TGTGCCAGCAACAGGGACGCCTCTGGGGCCAACGTCCTGACTTTC. The variable domain in full, with the rest retrieved from reference TRBV2 and TRBJ2-6, is EPEVTQTPSHQVTQMGQEVILRCVPISNHLYFYWYRQILGQKVEFLVSFYNNEISEKSEIFDDQFSVERPDGSNFTLKIRSTKLEDSAMYFCASNRDASGANVLTFGAGSRLTVL.

V usage is TRBV11-2 and J usage is TRBJ2-7, with D perhaps TRBD1 (5 bases). The CDR3 loop spans 13 amino acids. Germline values: CDR1 SGHAT, CDR2 FQNNGV. V lost 4 bases to trimming and J lost 4 bases, with 11 bases between them. CDR3 loop: CASSSDTFYEQYF. In DNA form, the CDR3 reads TGTGCCAGCAGCTCGGACACATTTTACGAGCAGTACTTC.

The CDR3 sequence: CASSVTTGVDEQFF. The CDR3 DNA is TGTGCCAGCAGCGTAACCACAGGGGTGGATGAGCAGTTCTTC. The chain is built from TRBV7-9 and TRBJ2-1, with 7 bases that match TRBD1. V gave up 5 bases and J gave up 8 bases; unmatched junction bases: 9. The germline V gene has CDR1 SEHNR and CDR2 FQNEAQ (reference sequence). This CDR3 has 14 residues.

This clone is deemed medium-sized. The rearrangement joins TRBV7-9 to TRBJ2-7, with TRBD1 as a possible D gene (6 bases). CDR1 is SEHNR, CDR2 FQNEAQ, per germline (reference sequence). The CDR3 is 15 amino acids. V lost 4 bases and J lost 3, with 16 bases in between. This chain's CDR3 is CASSSPGTSNYEQYF. The CDR3 DNA reads TGTGCCAGCAGCTCCCCCGGGACATCCAACTACGAGCAGTACTTC.

V usage is TRBV25-1 and J usage is TRBJ1-1; 7 bases match TRBD1. The trim removed 2 bases at V and 1 base at J, leaving 4 bases unmatched. The CDR3 consists of 15 residues. Germline V gene sequence: CDR1 MGHDK, CDR2 SYGVNS. The CDR3 here is CASSERGQANTEAFF. The CDR3, as DNA: TGTGCCAGCAGTGAACGAGGACAGGCGAACACTGAAGCTTTCTTT.

This rearrangement joins TRBV25-1 to TRBJ2-5, with 8 nucleotides matching TRBD1. CDR3 length equals 12 residues. In germline, CDR1 is MGHDK, CDR2 SYGVNS. V gave up 5 bases and J gave up 5 bases; unmatched junction bases: 1. The CDR3 region has the DNA TGTGCCAGCAGTCAGGGGGCCGAGACCCAGTACTTC. Translated: CASSQGAETQYF.

The rearrangement joins TRBV29-1 to TRBJ2-1; D is unresolved. The V end was cut by 5 bases, the J end by 0 bases, with 8 bases between. The CDR3 consists of 13 residues. Germline V gene data show CDR1 as SQVTM and CDR2 as ANQGSEA. This CDR3 is CSVQDISYNEQFF. The CDR3 DNA follows: TGCAGCGTTCAGGATATCTCCTACAATGAGCAGTTCTTC.

The chain links TRBV2 to TRBJ1-1, with 7 bases fitting TRBD1. The length of the CDR3 is 14 residues. Looked up from germline, CDR1 is SNHLY and CDR2 is FYNNEI. V shed 5 bases and J 5 bases; nucleotides not matched to a gene: 8. CDR3 region: CASSSLTGRTEAFF. Written as DNA, the CDR3 is TGTGCCAGCAGTTCCCTGACAGGGCGAACTGAAGCTTTCTTT.

V and J are TRBV5-5 and TRBJ2-5, with D possibly matching TRBD2 (5 bases). The CDR3 runs 14 residues. V lost 1 base and J lost 2, with 9 bases in between. Germline CDR1 is SGHKS and CDR2 is YYEKEE (reference sequence). The CDR3 nucleotides read TGTGCCAGCAGCTTGAATCGGAGGCAAGAGACCCAGTACTTC. It codes for CASSLNRRQETQYF.